Reported below is one TCR beta chain. This entry belongs to a study of blood T cell repertoires in COVID-19. The study drew participants aged about 18 to 95 years from 20 to 30 US areas. Participants' own reports of clinical history determined their cohort assignment. Symptom resolution, clearance, or two negative PCRs marked the recovered donors of Cohort 3. The method was immunoSEQ multiplex PCR; TCRdb's version includes in-frame clones alone and lacks a portion of them. The sample holds 150,000 to 200,000 clones, more than 70% seen once. This CDR3 has 15 amino acids. J lost 5 bases, V lost 0 bases, and 4 bases had no gene match. Germline-derived CDR1 and CDR2 are SGHRS and YFSETQ.

The sequence was obtained from a man aged 35 to 55 who had recovered from COVID-19. The sequencing sample was made of PBMCs or T cells enriched from blood (not recorded which). The chain joins TRBV5-1 to TRBJ2-2; 7 nucleotides line up with TRBD1. The CDR3 DNA sequence: TGCGCCAGCAGCTTGGAGACAGGGAAAACCGGGGAGCTGTTTTTT. Translated: CASSLETGKTGELFF.